This record concerns one TCR beta chain sequence. This clone was observed at least ten times. The clone's antigen remains unknown. No per-base quality is available; no much larger clone lies one base away. V is reduced by 8 bases and J by 0 bases, leaving a spacing of 14 bases between them. The CDR3 sequence holds 14 residues, the cysteine and phenylalanine included. The CDR3 DNA has 42 bases and is translated from base 1. CDR1 and CDR2 (MNHNY, SVGAGI) derive from the germline V gene (reference sequence). This entry is derived from a study of beta chain features in type 1 diabetes listed by TCRdb under 2018. For the study in its entirety: Patients and healthy donors did not differ in mean age, gender distribution, total cell number or subset yield. Naive and central memory subsets were obtained from all 28 donors, but regulatory and stem cell-like memory subsets were isolated from only 8 patients and about 8 healthy donors. A total of 90 million to 130 million sorted cells were examined across all samples, and a strong correlation was observed between cell number per subset and RNA yield. The study compared the TCRB repertoires of sorted circulating CD4+ T cell subsets in recently diagnosed type 1 diabetes patients with those in matched healthy donors. What the authors observed across the whole study: Only small numbers of individuals were included in the HLA sub-analyses, which left unresolved whether HLA type had any influence on TCRB rearrangement. At VDJ recombination sites, type 1 diabetes patients had fewer insertions and more deleted nucleotides, which implies abnormalities in thymic rearrangement. Because cDNA was sequenced instead of genomic DNA, activated cells with high expression could be over-represented, although the groups did not differ in activation or CD3 levels. Type 1 diabetes patients showed a moderate but significant shortening of TCRB CDR3 length in all four CD4+ subsets. PCR may preferentially amplify shorter templates, but because patient and control samples were amplified and corrected together, any resulting skew would affect both groups equally. The naive, central memory and regulatory TCRB repertoires appeared to resemble one another more closely among patients than among healthy donors.

The entire amount of isolated RNA was reverse transcribed using the High Capacity cDNA Reverse Transcription Kit, so the sequenced TCRB transcripts were expressed ones. Deep immunoSEQ sequencing was applied to naive, central memory and regulatory T cell samples, giving an average of about 3.8 million total reads per sample. Sorted cells were lysed in RLT buffer and RNA was extracted with DNase-treated RNeasy Micro or Mini kits, depending on cell number. To prevent cross-contamination, every cell subset was processed on its own, while patient and healthy donor samples were processed together. The immunoSEQ multiplex PCR was used to amplify TCRB sequences from cDNA, generating 87-bp fragments that spanned the CDR3 region. Sequencing of the amplicons was done on the Illumina HiSeq platform. The study's processing was this. PCR bias was corrected computationally using synthetic template baselines, and reads within Hamming distance 2 were collapsed, with unmergeable singletons discarded. By aligning reads against IMGT, V, D and J genes, CDR3 length, and insertions or deletions at six rearrangement sites were assigned. Within each subset, clonotype counts were normalized to sorted cell number, after which true diversity and Gini coefficients were computed with the tcR R package. The overlap coefficient, calculated on TCRB nucleotide sequences, was used to quantify repertoire sharing. In its TCRdb copy, this immuneACCESS table keeps in-frame sequences only and misses some clones. Where compared with another copy, unresolved V genes explain less than half of these, and the others have no known cause. For V, J and clone size, that table is used; D and trimming come from the DNA. The sample includes nearly 350,000 clones, with 7.5% to 9% observed a single time. Less than 0.45% of the sample belongs to the ten largest clones.

Each donor gave one peripheral blood draw, averaging approximately 0.11 L, which was collected into heparinised tubes. A BD FACSAria II and a panel including CD45RO, CCR7, CD25, CD127, CD95 and CD27 were used to sort naive, central memory, regulatory and stem cell-like memory CD4+ T cells. All sorted populations exceeded 98% purity. PBMCs were separated immediately by Lymphoprep density gradient centrifugation and were stained directly, without being cultured. So that batch effects would be minimized, each experiment stained and sorted samples in pairs, pairing one healthy donor with one patient. This TCR was recovered from a young woman in good health. The sequenced sample consisted of central memory CD4+ T cells from blood. The rearrangement joined TRBV6-6 to TRBJ2-7; a tentative D call is TRBD2 (6 bases match). CDR3 protein: CASRRPGSSYEQYF. The nucleotides are TGTGCCAGCCGTCGACCCGGGAGCTCCTACGAGCAGTACTTC.